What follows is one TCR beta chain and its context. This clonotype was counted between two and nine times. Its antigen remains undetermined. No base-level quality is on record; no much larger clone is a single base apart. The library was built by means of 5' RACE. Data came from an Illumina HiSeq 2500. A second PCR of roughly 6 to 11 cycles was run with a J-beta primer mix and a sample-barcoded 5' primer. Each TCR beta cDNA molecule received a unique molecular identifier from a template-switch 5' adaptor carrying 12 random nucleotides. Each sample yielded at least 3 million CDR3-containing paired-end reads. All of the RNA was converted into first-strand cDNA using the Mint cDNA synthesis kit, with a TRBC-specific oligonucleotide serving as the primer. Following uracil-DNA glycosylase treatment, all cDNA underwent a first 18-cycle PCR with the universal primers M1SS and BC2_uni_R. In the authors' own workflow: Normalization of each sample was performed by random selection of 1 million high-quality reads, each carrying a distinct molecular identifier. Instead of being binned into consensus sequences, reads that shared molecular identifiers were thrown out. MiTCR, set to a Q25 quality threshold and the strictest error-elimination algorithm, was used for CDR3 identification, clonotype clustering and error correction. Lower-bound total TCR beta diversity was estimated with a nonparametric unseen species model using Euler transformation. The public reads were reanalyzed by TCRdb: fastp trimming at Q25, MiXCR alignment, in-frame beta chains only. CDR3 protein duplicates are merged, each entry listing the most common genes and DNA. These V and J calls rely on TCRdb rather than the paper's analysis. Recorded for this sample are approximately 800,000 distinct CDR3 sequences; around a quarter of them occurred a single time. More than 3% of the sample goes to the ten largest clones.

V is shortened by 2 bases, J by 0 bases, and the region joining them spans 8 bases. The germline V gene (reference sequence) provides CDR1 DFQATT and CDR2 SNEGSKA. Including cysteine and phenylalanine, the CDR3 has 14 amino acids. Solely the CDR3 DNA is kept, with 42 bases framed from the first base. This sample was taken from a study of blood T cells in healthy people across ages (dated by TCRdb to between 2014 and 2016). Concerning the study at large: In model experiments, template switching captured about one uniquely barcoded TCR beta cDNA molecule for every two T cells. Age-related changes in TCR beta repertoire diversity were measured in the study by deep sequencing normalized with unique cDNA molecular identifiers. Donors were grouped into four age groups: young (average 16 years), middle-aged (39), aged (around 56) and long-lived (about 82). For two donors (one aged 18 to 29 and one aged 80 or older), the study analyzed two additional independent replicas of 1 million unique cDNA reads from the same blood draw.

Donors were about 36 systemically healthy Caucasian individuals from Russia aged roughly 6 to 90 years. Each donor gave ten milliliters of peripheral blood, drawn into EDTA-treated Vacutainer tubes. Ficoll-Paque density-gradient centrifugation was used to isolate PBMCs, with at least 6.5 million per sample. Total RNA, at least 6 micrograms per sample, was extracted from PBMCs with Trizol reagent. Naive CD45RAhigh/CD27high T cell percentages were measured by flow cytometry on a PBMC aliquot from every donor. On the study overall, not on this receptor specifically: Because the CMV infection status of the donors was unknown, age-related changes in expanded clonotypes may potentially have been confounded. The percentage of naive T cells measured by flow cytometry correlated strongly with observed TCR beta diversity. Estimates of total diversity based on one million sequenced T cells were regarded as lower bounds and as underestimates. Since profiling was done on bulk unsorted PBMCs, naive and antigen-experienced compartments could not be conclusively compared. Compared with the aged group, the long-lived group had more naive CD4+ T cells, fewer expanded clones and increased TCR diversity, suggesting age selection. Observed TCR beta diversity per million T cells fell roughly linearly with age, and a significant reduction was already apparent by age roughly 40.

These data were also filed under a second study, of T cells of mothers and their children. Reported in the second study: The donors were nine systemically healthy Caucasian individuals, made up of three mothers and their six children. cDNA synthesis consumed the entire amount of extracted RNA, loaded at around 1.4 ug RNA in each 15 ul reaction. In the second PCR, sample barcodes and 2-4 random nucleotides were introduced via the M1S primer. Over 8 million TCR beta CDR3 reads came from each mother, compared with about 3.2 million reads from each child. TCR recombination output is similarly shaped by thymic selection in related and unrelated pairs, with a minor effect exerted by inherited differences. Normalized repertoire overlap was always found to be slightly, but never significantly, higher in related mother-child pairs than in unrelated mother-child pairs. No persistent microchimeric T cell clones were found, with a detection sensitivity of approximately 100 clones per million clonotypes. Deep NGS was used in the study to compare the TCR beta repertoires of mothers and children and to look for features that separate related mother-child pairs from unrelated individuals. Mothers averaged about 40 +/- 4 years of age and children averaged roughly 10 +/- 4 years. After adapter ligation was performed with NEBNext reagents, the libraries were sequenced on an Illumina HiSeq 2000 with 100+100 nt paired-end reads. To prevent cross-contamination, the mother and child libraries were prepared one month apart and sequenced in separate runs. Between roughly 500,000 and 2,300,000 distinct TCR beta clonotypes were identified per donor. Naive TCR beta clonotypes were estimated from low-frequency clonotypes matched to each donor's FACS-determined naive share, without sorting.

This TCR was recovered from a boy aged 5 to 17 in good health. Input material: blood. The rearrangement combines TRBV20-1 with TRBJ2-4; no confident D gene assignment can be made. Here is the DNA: TGCAGTGCTAGAACAGTACTAGCCAAAAACATTCAGTACTTC. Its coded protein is CSARTVLAKNIQYF.